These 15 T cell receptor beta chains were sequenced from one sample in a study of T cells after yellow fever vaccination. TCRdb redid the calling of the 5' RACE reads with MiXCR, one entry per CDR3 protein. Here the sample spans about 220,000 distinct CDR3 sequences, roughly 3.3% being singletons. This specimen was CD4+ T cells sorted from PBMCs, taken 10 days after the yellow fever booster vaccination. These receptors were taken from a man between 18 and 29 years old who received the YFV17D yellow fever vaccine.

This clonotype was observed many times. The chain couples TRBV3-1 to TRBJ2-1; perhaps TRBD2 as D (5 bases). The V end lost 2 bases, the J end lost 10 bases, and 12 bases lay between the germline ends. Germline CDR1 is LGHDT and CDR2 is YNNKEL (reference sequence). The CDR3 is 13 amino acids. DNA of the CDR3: TGTGCCAGCAGCCAATTCCTGGGAGTCGAGCAGTTCTTC. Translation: CASSQFLGVEQFF.

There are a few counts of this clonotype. Here the CDR3 reads CASSQDFSETQYF. CDR3 nucleotide sequence: TGCGCCAGCAGCCAAGATTTCTCGGAGACCCAGTACTTC. The gene calls are TRBV4-1 and TRBJ2-5; no clear D. The germline CDR1 and CDR2 sequences are MGHRA and YSYEKL. V was shortened by 0 bases and J by 5 bases, with 7 bases between the two germline ends. The CDR3 is 13 amino acids.

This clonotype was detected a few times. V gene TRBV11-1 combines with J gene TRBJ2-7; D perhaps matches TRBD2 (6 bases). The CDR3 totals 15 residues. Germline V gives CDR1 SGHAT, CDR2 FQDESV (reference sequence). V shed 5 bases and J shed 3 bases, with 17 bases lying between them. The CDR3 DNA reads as TGTGCCAGCAGCGTGTCGAGCGGGTCCTTCTACGAGCAGTACTTC. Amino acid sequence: CASSVSSGSFYEQYF.

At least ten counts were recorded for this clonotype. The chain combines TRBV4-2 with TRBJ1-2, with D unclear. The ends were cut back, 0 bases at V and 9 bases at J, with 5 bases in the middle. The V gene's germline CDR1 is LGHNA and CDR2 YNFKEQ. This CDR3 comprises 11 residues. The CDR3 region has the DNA TGTGCCAGCAGCCAAGAGGGCAGCTACACCTTC. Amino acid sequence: CASSQEGSYTF.

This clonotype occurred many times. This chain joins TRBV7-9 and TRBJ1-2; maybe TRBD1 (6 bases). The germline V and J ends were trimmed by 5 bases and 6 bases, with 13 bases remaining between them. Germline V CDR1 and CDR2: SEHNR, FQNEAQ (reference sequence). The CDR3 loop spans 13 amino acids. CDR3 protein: CASSPRQVDGYTF. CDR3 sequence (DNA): TGTGCCAGCAGCCCCCGACAGGTGGATGGCTACACCTTC.

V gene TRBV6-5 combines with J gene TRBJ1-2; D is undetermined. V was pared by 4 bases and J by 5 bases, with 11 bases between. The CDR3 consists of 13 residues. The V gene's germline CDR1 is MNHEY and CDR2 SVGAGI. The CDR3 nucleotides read TGTGCCAGCAGTTCGCCCATTACGTATGGCTACACCTTC. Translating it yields CASSSPITYGYTF.

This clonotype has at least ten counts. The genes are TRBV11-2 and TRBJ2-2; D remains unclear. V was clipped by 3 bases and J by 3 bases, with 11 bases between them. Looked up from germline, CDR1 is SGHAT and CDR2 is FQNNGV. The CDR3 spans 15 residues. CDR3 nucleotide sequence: TGTGCCAGCAGCTTTAGCCCAGTACACACCGGGGAGCTGTTTTTT. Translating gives CASSFSPVHTGELFF.

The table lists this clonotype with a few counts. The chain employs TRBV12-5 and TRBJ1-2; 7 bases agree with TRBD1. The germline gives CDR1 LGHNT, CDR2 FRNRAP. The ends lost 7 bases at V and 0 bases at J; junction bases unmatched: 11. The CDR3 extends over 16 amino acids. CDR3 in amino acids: CASALRTGQTNYGYTF. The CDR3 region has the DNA TGTGCTAGTGCCCTCCGGACGGGACAGACTAACTATGGCTACACCTTC.

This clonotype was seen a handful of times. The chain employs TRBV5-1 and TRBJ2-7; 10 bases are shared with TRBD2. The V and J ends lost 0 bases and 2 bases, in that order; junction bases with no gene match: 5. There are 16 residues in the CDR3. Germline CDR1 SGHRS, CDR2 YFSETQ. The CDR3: CASSLAPGTSAYEQYF. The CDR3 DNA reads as TGCGCCAGCAGCTTGGCCCCCGGGACTAGCGCCTACGAGCAGTACTTC.

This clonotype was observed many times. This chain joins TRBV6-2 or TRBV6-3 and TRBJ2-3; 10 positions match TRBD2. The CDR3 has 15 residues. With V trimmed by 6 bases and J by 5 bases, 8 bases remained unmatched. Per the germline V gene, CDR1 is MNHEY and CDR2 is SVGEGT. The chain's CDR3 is CASRRSGGAEDTQYF. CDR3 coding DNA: TGTGCCAGCAGACGGAGCGGGGGGGCGGAAGATACGCAGTATTTT.

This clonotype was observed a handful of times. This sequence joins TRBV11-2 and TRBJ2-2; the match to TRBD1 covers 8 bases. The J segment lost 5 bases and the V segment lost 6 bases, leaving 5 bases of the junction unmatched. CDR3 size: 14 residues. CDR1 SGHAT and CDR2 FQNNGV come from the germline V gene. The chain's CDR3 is CASRRDRLTGELFF. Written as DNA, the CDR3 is TGTGCCAGCAGGAGGGACAGGTTGACCGGGGAGCTGTTTTTT.

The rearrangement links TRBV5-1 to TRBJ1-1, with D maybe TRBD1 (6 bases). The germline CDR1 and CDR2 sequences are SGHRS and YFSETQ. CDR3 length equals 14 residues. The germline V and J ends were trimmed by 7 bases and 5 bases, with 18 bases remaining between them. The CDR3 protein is CASSLGQLGTEAFF. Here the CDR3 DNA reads TGCGCCAGCTCCTTAGGACAGCTAGGTACTGAAGCTTTCTTT.

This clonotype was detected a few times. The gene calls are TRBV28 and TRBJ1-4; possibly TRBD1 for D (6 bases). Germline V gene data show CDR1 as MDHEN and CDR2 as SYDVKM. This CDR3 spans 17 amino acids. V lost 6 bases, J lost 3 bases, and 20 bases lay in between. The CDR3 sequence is CASRSGAPGGPNEKLFF. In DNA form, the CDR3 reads TGTGCCAGCAGATCTGGGGCCCCGGGGGGCCCTAATGAAAAACTGTTTTTT. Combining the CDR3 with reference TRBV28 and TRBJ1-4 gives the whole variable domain DVKVTQSSRYLVKRTGEKVFLECVQDMDHENMFWYRQDPGLGLRLIYFSYDVKMKEKGDIPEGYSVSREKKERFSLILESASTNQTSMYLCASRSGAPGGPNEKLFFGSGTQLSVL.

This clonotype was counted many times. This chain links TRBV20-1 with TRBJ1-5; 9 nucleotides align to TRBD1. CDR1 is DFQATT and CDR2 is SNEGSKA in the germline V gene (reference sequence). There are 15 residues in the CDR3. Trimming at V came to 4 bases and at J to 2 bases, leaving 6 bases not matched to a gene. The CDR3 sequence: CSAIPGQGRNQPQHF. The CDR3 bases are TGCAGTGCTATTCCGGGACAGGGTCGCAATCAGCCCCAGCATTTT.

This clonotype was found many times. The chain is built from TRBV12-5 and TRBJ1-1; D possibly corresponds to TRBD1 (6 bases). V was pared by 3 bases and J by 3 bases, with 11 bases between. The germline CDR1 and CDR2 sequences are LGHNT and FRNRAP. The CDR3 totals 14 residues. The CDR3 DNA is TGTGCTAGTGGTTTAGGAGGGGGAGACACTGAAGCTTTCTTT. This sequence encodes CASGLGGGDTEAFF.